These 4 T cell receptor beta chains were all obtained from the same sample, sequenced in a study of blood T cells in healthy people across ages. Through a sample-barcoded 5' primer and a J-beta primer mix, a second PCR was run for roughly 6 to 12 cycles. TCRdb called the 5' RACE reads again in MiXCR, with one record for every CDR3 protein. Here the sample spans roughly 1.5 million distinct CDR3 sequences, 35% to 45% being singletons. What was sequenced was blood. Receptor source: a woman between 18 and 29 years old in good health.

This clonotype was observed at least ten times. The chain joins TRBV7-6 to TRBJ2-1; 8 bases match TRBD2. J gave up 10 bases and V 1 base, and 6 bases lay outside the gene matches. Germline CDR1 is SGHVS and CDR2 is FNYEAQ. This CDR3 spans 14 amino acids. The DNA for the CDR3 is TGTGCCAGCAGCTTAGATAGGACTAGCAAAGAGCAGTTCTTC. Protein: CASSLDRTSKEQFF.

Details on this clonotype: An end of the junction does not agree with germline; a read error may underlie this. This chain uses TRBV5-1 with TRBJ1-2; no definite D call. The germline V gene encodes CDR1 SGHRS and CDR2 YFSETQ. This CDR3 comprises 13 residues. CDR3 DNA: TGCACCAGCAGCTCTGACAACGACTATGGCTACACCTTC. Translated, it gives CTSSSDNDYGYTF.

A few counts support this clonotype. The chain couples TRBV6-5 to TRBJ1-6; D uncertain. This CDR3 has 14 residues. From germline, CDR1 is MNHEY and CDR2 SVGAGI. With 4 bases removed from V and 10 bases from J, the gap between germline ends came to 14 bases. The CDR3 sequence: CASSSDRSSSPLHF. CDR3 sequence (DNA): TGTGCCAGCAGTTCCGATAGATCCTCCTCACCCCTCCACTTT.

This clonotype was seen a few times. One end of the junction varies from germline; a read error may be responsible. The gene calls are TRBV27 and TRBJ2-4; D is possibly TRBD1 (6 bases). Judging by the DNA end, TRBJ2-7 fits better; the J call may be wrong. The CDR3 totals 13 residues. The germline V gene has CDR1 MNHEY and CDR2 SMNVEV (reference sequence). The CDR3: CASSRDNSCEQYF. For the CDR3, the DNA is TGTGCCAGCAGCCGGGACAACTCCTGCGAGCAGTACTTC.